This TCR beta chain emerged from a study of blood T cell repertoires in COVID-19. Data came from immunoSEQ multiplex PCR; TCRdb stores just in-frame clones and leaves some out. This table has fewer than 400,000 clones, 70% to 90% appearing once. Germline V gives CDR1 MNHEY, CDR2 SVGAGI. V was shortened by 6 bases and J by 3 bases, with 11 bases between the two germline ends. This CDR3 contains 13 residues. J is TRBJ1-2 and V is TRBV6-5; the D gene is possibly TRBD1 (5 bases). The receptor's source is a man aged 30-40 years who had recovered from COVID-19. Sequencing was done on a sample of PBMCs or T cells enriched from blood (not recorded which). This CDR3 reads CASSLGPYYGYTF. CDR3 bases: TGTGCCAGCAGCTTGGGGCCTTACTATGGCTACACCTTC.